This TCR beta chain comes out of a study of identical twins. CDR1 is MNHEY, CDR2 SMNVEV, per germline (reference sequence). V shed 0 bases and J shed 1 base, with 11 bases lying between them. This CDR3 has 16 residues. TCRdb reprocessed the 5' RACE reads via MiXCR and lists one record per CDR3 protein. The data show more than 400,000 distinct CDR3 sequences, around 15% seen once. This same sample was also part of a study on yellow fever vaccine responses in identical twins.

The V gene is TRBV27, the J gene TRBJ2-3, with D uncertain. Sample: CD4+ T cells sorted from blood. The receptor's source is a woman younger than 35 in good health. The CDR3 here is CASSLSALVRTDTQYF. The CDR3 nucleotides are TGTGCCAGCAGTTTATCGGCCCTAGTCCGCACAGATACGCAGTATTTT.